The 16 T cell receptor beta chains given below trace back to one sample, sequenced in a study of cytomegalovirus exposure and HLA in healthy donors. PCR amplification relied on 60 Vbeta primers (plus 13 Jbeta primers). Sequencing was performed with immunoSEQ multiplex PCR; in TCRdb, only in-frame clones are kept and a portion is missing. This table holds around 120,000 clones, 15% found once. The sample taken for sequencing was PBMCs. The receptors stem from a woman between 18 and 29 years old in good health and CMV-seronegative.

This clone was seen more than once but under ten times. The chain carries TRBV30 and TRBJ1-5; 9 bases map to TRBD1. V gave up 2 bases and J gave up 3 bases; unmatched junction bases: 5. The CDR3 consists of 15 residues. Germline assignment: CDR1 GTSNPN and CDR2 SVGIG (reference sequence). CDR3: CAWSPGQGYNQPQHF. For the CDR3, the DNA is TGTGCCTGGAGTCCGGGACAGGGCTACAATCAGCCCCAGCATTTT.

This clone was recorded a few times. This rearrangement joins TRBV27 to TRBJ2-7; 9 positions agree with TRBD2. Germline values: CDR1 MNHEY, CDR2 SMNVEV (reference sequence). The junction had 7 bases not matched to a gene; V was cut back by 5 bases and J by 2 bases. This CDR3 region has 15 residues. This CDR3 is CASSASLAGTYEQYF. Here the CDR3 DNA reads TGTGCCAGCAGTGCGTCGCTAGCGGGAACCTACGAGCAGTACTTC.

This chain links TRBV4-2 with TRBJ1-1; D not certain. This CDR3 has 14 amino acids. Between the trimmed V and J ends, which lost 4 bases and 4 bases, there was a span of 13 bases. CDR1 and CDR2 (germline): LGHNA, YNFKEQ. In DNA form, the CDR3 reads TGTGCCAGCAGCCGTTCGGGAGTGGGCACTGAAGCTTTCTTT. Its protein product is CASSRSGVGTEAFF.

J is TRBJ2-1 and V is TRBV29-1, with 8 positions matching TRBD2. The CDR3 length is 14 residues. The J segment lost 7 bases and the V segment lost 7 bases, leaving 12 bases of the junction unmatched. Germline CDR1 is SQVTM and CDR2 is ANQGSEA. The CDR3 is CSANGGEGNNEQFF. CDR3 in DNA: TGCAGCGCAAACGGGGGGGAGGGGAATAATGAGCAGTTCTTC.

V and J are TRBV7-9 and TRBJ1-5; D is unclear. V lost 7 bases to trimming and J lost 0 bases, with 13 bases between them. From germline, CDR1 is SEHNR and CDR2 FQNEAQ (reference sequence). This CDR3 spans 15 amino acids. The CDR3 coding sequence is TGTGCCAGCACCACGGACTGGGGTAGCAATCAGCCCCAGCATTTT. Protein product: CASTTDWGSNQPQHF.

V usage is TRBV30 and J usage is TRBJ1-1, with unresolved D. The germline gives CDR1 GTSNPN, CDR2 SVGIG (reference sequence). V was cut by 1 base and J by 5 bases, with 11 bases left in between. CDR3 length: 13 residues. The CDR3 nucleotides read TGTGCCTGGAGTGGGGCGGGGTTGACTGAAGCTTTCTTT. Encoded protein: CAWSGAGLTEAFF. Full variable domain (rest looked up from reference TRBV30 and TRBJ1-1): SQTIHQWPATLVQPVGSPLSLECTVEGTSNPNLYWYRQAAGRGLQLLFYSVGIGQISSEVPQNLSASRPQDRQFILSSKKLLLSDSGFYLCAWSGAGLTEAFFGQGTRLTVV.

In DNA, the CDR3 is TGTGCCAGCAGCGACTCTGGTTACGAGCAGTACTTC. Translated: CASSDSGYEQYF. The rearrangement uses TRBV6-5 and TRBJ2-7; D not certain. The V end lost 6 bases, the J end lost 4 bases, and 10 bases lay between the germline ends. The length of the CDR3 is 12 residues. Germline CDR1 and CDR2: MNHEY and SVGAGI.

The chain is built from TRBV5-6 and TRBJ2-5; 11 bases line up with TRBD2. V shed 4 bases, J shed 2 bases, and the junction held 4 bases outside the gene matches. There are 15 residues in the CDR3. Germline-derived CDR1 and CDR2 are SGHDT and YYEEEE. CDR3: CASSLRTSGQETQYF. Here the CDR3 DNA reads TGTGCCAGCAGCCTCAGGACTAGCGGGCAAGAGACCCAGTACTTC. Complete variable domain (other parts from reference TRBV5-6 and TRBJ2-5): DAGVTQSPTHLIKTRGQQVTLRCSPKSGHDTVSWYQQALGQGPQFIFQYYEEEERQRGNFPDRFSGHQFPNYSSELNVNALLLGDSALYLCASSLRTSGQETQYFGPGTRLLVL.

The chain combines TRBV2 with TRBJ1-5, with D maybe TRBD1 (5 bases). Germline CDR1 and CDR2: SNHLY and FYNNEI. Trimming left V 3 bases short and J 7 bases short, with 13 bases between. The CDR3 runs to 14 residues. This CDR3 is CASSDWGGDQPQHF. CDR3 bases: TGTGCCAGCAGTGATTGGGGCGGCGACCAGCCCCAGCATTTT.

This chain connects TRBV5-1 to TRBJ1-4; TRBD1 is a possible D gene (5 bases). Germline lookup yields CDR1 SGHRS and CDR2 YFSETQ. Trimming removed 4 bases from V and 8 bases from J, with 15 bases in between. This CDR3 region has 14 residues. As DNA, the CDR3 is TGCGCCAGCAGCCGAATAGGGGAGGGGGAAAAACTGTTTTTT. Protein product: CASSRIGEGEKLFF. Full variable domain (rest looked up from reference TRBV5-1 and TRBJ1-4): KAGVTQTPRYLIKTRGQQVTLSCSPISGHRSVSWYQQTPGQGLQFLFEYFSETQRNKGNFPGRFSGRQFSNSRSEMNVSTLELGDSALYLCASSRIGEGEKLFFGSGTQLSVL.

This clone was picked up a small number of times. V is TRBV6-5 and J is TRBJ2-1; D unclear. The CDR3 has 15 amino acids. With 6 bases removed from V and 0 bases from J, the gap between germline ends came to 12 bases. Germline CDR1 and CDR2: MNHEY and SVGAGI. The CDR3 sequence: CASSSAQSSYNEQFF. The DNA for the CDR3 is TGTGCCAGCAGCTCCGCACAGAGCTCCTACAATGAGCAGTTCTTC.

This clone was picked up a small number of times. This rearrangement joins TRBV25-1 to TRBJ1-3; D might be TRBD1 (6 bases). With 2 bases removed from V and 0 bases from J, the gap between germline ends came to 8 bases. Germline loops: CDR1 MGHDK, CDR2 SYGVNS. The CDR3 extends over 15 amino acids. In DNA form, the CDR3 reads TGTGCCAGCAGTGAAGGGACATTCTCTGGAAACACCATATATTTT. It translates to CASSEGTFSGNTIYF.

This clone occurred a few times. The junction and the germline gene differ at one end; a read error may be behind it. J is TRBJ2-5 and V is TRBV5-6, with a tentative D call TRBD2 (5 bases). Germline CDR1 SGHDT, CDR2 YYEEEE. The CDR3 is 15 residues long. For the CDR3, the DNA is TGTGCCAGCAGCCTGGGTGGAGCGGTCCAAGAGGCCCAGTACTTC. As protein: CASSLGGAVQEAQYF.

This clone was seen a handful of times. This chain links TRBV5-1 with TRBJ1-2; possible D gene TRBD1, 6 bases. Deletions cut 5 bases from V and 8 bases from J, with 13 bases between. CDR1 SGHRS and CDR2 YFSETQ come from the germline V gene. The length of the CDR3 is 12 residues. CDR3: CASSPTGYGYTF. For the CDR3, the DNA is TGCGCCAGCAGTCCAACAGGGTACGGCTACACCTTC.

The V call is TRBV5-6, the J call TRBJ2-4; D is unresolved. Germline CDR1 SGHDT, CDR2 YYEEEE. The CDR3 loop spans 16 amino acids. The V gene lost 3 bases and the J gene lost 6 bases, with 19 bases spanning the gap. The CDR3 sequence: CASSSCPQQVANIQYF. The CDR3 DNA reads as TGTGCCAGCAGCTCCTGCCCCCAGCAGGTTGCAAACATTCAGTACTTC.

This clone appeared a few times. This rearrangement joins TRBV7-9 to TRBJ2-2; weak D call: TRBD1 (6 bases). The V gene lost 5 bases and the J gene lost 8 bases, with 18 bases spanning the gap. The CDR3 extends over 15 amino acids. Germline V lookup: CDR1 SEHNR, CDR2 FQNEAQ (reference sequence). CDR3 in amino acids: CASSDKDSLPGELFF. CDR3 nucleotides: TGTGCCAGCAGCGATAAGGACAGTCTCCCGGGGGAGCTGTTTTTT.